This T cell receptor (beta chain) was sequenced in a study of metastatic and nonmetastatic thyroid tumors. As concerns this clone: Its specificity is unknown.

Points from the study as a whole: Malignant thyroid tumors reportedly exceeded benign nodules significantly in TCR beta diversity, with the difference appearing in blood and tumor.

TCRdb recomputed clones from the PCR reads via MiXCR. The sample lists 10,000 to 15,000 clones; 25% to 40% were seen once. Trimming stripped 0 bases from V and 2 bases from J, with 13 bases between. Germline V CDR1 and CDR2: MNHEY, SVGEGT. The CDR3 contains 16 residues. Patients were all untreated before their thyroid surgery. The sample comprised tumor tissue. This clonotype was sampled from a male donor with papillary thyroid cancer or a benign thyroid nodule (not recorded which). Some clones in this sample may be carry-over from other donors' samples. This rearrangement joins TRBV6-2 or TRBV6-3 to TRBJ1-2, with a weak D call TRBD1 (5 bases). The CDR3 here is CASSYSTGRGNYGYTF. In DNA form, the CDR3 reads TGTGCCAGCAGTTACTCTACAGGAAGAGGCAACTATGGCTACACCTTC.